The entry below gives a single TCR beta chain sequence along with its context. The antigen this receptor binds is unknown. There are no base qualities to consult, and no much larger clone falls within one base. The data belong to a study of blood T cell repertoires in COVID-19 (dated by TCRdb to 2018 to 2021). With respect to the entire study: Samples from collaborators originated in the United States, Italy and Spain and spanned both the acute and convalescent phases of COVID-19. Where available, HLA class I and class II types were obtained from metadata supplied by the sample provider rather than from assay-based typing. Sample metadata almost always included a de-identified subject ID, COVID-19 status, age in years and sex. The prospective study material was composed of cDNA or gDNA derived from T cells, B-cell-depleted T cells, or PBMCs. The repertoires were released in a freely available public database meant as a resource for research on the immune response to SARS-CoV-2. Deeply sampled blood TCRbeta repertoires from subjects exposed to, actively infected with, or recovered from COVID-19 were included in the dataset. The samples were drawn from two sources: the first 160 participants of the ongoing ImmuneRACE study, and approximately 1,300 subjects contributed by 6 global collaborators. Here is what the overall study found, with its caveats: The quantity of clinical and demographic metadata differed by source and by participant and was supplied without curation.

Participants in the prospective study were enrolled through a virtual design, were aged roughly 18 to 100 years, and lived in some 24 United States geographic areas. In the prospective study, cohorts were assigned on the basis of participant-reported clinical history obtained from a screening survey and a study questionnaire. Exposed participants were defined as having been in contact with someone with a PCR-confirmed or clinician-diagnosed COVID-19 case within 2 weeks of study entry. In the prospective study, whole blood, serum and a nasopharyngeal or oropharyngeal swab were collected from each participant by mobile phlebotomists. Prospective study participants could optionally give additional blood draws and questionnaires over a roughly two-month period. Prospective study blood samples were shipped either frozen or at room temperature before DNA extraction. The immunoSEQ Assay, a bias-controlled multiplex PCR, was used to amplify TCRbeta CDR3 regions from genomic DNA. The authors' analysis ran thus. The number of nucleated cells in each sample was estimated by amplification of reference gene primers within the assay. To quantify the absolute abundance of each unique TCRbeta CDR3 rearrangement, sequence reads were collapsed and filtered. Productive Simpson clonality was computed per sample as the square root of Simpson's diversity index over productive rearrangements. TCRdb mirrors the immuneACCESS table, restricted to in-frame sequences. Some clones are absent from its copies; in checked studies, under half trace to an unresolved V gene, and the reason for the others is unknown. V and J calls and clone size are given by that table; D and trimming were obtained from the DNA. In this sample the table shows about 260,000 clones, about 90% of which occur a single time. Of the sample, just over 0.85% falls within the top ten clones.

Based on the germline V gene, the CDR1 and CDR2 sequences are SGHTS and YDEGEE. Relative to germline, V is missing 4 bases and J is missing 0 bases, with 13 bases of the junction outside any gene match. Reading from cysteine to phenylalanine, the CDR3 counts 19 amino acids. CDR3 DNA is the only sequence kept; it has 57 bases, read in frame from the first base. The receptor was isolated from a man aged 45-65 years who had been exposed to COVID-19. The sample comprised PBMCs or T cells enriched from blood (not recorded which). The chain links TRBV5-8 with TRBJ2-6; the central 7 bases match TRBD1. DNA sequence: TGTGCCAGCAGCCCGGGACAGCTCTTCCAGAGCTCTGGGGCCAACGTCCTGACTTTC. Translated, it gives CASSPGQLFQSSGANVLTF.